The clone carrying this TCR beta chain appeared a few times. The sample is drawn from a study of fetal regulatory T cell absence and autoimmunity. The assay was immunoSEQ multiplex PCR, and TCRdb's table has in-frame clones only and misses some. The profile shows around 100,000 clones, about two thirds of them singletons. V gave up 0 bases and J gave up 7 bases; unmatched junction bases: 1. Germline V lookup: CDR1 MNHEY, CDR2 SVGAGI. The CDR3 sequence is 13 residues long. The sequenced sample was pancreas tissue. The V call is TRBV6-5, the J call TRBJ1-2, with TRBD1 identical over 8 bases. The TCR comes from a male donor with IPEX syndrome. In nucleotides, the CDR3 is TGTGCCAGCAGTTACTCGACAGGGGTTGGCTACACCTTC. Protein: CASSYSTGVGYTF.